Listed below are T cell receptor beta chains from one sample, sequenced in a study of neurological immune-mediated disorders. One entry per CDR3 protein results from TCRdb running MiXCR on the 5' RACE reads. The data hold fewer than 65,000 distinct CDR3 sequences, with 10% observed a single time. Sequenced: PBMCs. These receptors all come from a man aged 70 or older with HTLV-1-associated myelopathy (HAM/TSP). The CDR3 runs from the conserved cysteine through the conserved F or W. The D gene is left open where the match is weak. Sizes are listed as once, few or many counts, or a class when the clone is expanded.

TGTGCCATCAGTGAGAGGGGGGAGGGCCCTAACGAGCAGTACTTC CAISERGEGPNEQYF TRBV10-3 many NA TRBJ2-7
NA CASILDSQPAEAFF TRBV12-3/TRBV12-4 many NA TRBJ1-1
TGTGCCAGCAGCTTGGTAGACAACACTGAAGCTTTCTTT CASSLVDNTEAFF TRBV5-5 many NA TRBJ1-1
TGTGCCAGCAGCGTCCGGGACAGGAGCTCCTACGAGCAGTACTTC CASSVRDRSSYEQYF TRBV7-2 many TRBD1 TRBJ2-7
TGTGCCAGCAGTTCTACCGCGCGAGTAGGTCGTGAGACCCAGTACTTC CASSSTARVGRETQYF TRBV6-5 many NA TRBJ2-5
TGTGCCAGCAGCCCCGGACTAGCGGCCACAGATACGCAGTATTTT CASSPGLAATDTQYF TRBV12-3/TRBV12-4 many TRBD2 TRBJ2-3
TGTGCCAGCAGCCCCTTAGCGGGAATGCGAGCGGATACGCAGTATTTT CASSPLAGMRADTQYF TRBV5-5 many TRBD2 TRBJ2-3
TGTGCCAGCAGCTTGACCCGAGAAAAACTGTTTTTT CASSLTREKLFF TRBV5-5 many NA TRBJ1-4
TGTGCCAGCAGCAAACGAGGACTAGCGGACACCGGGGAGCTGTTTTTT CASSKRGLADTGELFF TRBV7-9 many TRBD2 TRBJ2-2
TGTGCCAGCAGTCGTTCTGGGGACAGGGACGGGACCCAGTACTTC CASSRSGDRDGTQYF TRBV7-2 many TRBD1 TRBJ2-5